The rows below give T cell receptor beta chains drawn from one sample of a study of radiotherapy plus CTLA-4 blockade in lung cancer. Method: immunoSEQ multiplex PCR; TCRdb's copy keeps in-frame clones and lacks some. The repertoire holds tens of thousands of clones, with approximately 80% as singletons. This material consisted of peripheral blood, taken from a patient treated with radiotherapy plus ipilimumab. These receptors originate from a human donor with non-small cell lung cancer whose response to radiotherapy plus ipilimumab could not be evaluated. Both conserved end residues are part of each CDR3. A D gene is named only where the DNA matches it firmly. Part of the rows lack a size; the others show once, few, many or a class for expanded clones.

v_call: TRBV27
j_call: TRBJ1-6
d_call: .
clone_size: few
cdr3_aa: CASSLEGGNNSPLHF
cdr3_nt: TGTGCCAGCAGTTTAGAAGGGGGAAATAATTCACCCCTCCACTTT

v_call: TRBV18
j_call: TRBJ2-3
d_call: .
clone_size: .
cdr3_aa: CASSPGAGVYDTDTQYF
cdr3_nt: TGTGCCAGCTCACCAGGGGCTGGAGTTTATGACACAGATACGCAGTATTTT

v_call: TRBV7-2
j_call: TRBJ2-2
d_call: TRBD1
clone_size: few
cdr3_aa: CASSLTQGALVELFF
cdr3_nt: TGTGCCAGCAGCTTAACACAGGGGGCGCTTGTGGAGCTGTTTTTT

v_call: TRBV7-9
j_call: TRBJ2-3
d_call: TRBD2
clone_size: .
cdr3_aa: CASSLVRGGPGVQYF
cdr3_nt: TGTGCCAGCAGCTTAGTTCGGGGGGGGCCGGGGGTGCAGTATTTT

v_call: TRBV2
j_call: TRBJ1-3
d_call: .
clone_size: few
cdr3_aa: CASRTGGSGNTIYF
cdr3_nt: TGTGCCAGCAGGACAGGAGGCTCTGGAAACACCATATATTTT

v_call: TRBV13
j_call: TRBJ2-1
d_call: .
clone_size: once
cdr3_aa: CASSLERAYNEQFF
cdr3_nt: TGTGCCAGCAGCTTAGAGCGGGCCTACAATGAGCAGTTCTTC

v_call: TRBV5-1
j_call: TRBJ2-7
d_call: .
clone_size: few
cdr3_aa: CASSDLRLSLYEQYF
cdr3_nt: TGCGCCAGCAGCGACCTTCGACTCTCTCTCTACGAGCAGTACTTC

v_call: TRBV15
j_call: TRBJ1-4
d_call: .
clone_size: .
cdr3_aa: CATSRDYQYGGDNEKLFF
cdr3_nt: TGTGCCACCAGCAGAGATTATCAATATGGGGGCGATAATGAAAAACTGTTTTTT

v_call: TRBV2
j_call: TRBJ1-2
d_call: .
clone_size: .
cdr3_aa: CASRRGPLGRGYTF
cdr3_nt: TGTGCCAGCCGCCGAGGGCCTCTAGGCCGAGGCTACACCTTC

v_call: TRBV11-2
j_call: TRBJ2-2
d_call: TRBD1
clone_size: .
cdr3_aa: CASSLGQGYTGELFF
cdr3_nt: TGTGCCAGCAGCTTAGGACAGGGCTACACCGGGGAGCTGTTTTTT

v_call: TRBV9
j_call: TRBJ2-1
d_call: TRBD2
clone_size: .
cdr3_aa: CASSILPLAGSYNEQFF
cdr3_nt: TGTGCCAGCAGCATCCTTCCTTTAGCGGGGTCATACAATGAGCAGTTCTTC

v_call: TRBV5-1
j_call: TRBJ2-1
d_call: TRBD1
clone_size: .
cdr3_aa: CASSLGGQGFDEQFF
cdr3_nt: TGCGCCAGCAGCTTGGGCGGACAGGGTTTCGATGAGCAGTTCTTC

v_call: TRBV20-1
j_call: TRBJ1-5
d_call: .
clone_size: .
cdr3_aa: CSAPSGYFQHF
cdr3_nt: TGCAGTGCTCCATCAGGGTACTTCCAGCATTTT

v_call: TRBV5-1
j_call: TRBJ2-2
d_call: .
clone_size: .
cdr3_aa: CASKEPTGELFF
cdr3_nt: TGCGCCAGCAAGGAGCCCACCGGGGAGCTGTTTTTT

v_call: TRBV29-1
j_call: TRBJ2-1
d_call: TRBD2
clone_size: once
cdr3_aa: CSNSGGSSYNEQFF
cdr3_nt: TGCAGCAACTCGGGGGGAAGCTCCTACAATGAGCAGTTCTTC

v_call: TRBV9
j_call: TRBJ1-3
d_call: .
clone_size: .
cdr3_aa: CASSGQARSGNTIYF
cdr3_nt: TGTGCCAGCAGCGGGCAGGCACGCTCTGGAAACACCATATATTTT

v_call: TRBV5-1
j_call: TRBJ1-1
d_call: .
clone_size: .
cdr3_aa: CASSLEGELVNTEAFF
cdr3_nt: TGCGCCAGCAGCTTGGAGGGGGAGCTGGTGAACACTGAAGCTTTCTTT

v_call: TRBV4-1
j_call: TRBJ2-5
d_call: .
clone_size: .
cdr3_aa: CASSQDHPGRGLLETQYF
cdr3_nt: TGCGCCAGCAGCCAAGACCATCCAGGCCGTGGCCTCCTTGAGACCCAGTACTTC

v_call: TRBV6-5
j_call: TRBJ2-5
d_call: .
clone_size: few
cdr3_aa: CASSYSSGVQETQYF
cdr3_nt: TGTGCCAGCAGTTACTCGTCAGGGGTCCAAGAGACCCAGTACTTC

v_call: TRBV6-5
j_call: TRBJ2-3
d_call: TRBD1
clone_size: .
cdr3_aa: CASSRTGVDTQYF
cdr3_nt: TGTGCCAGCAGTCGGACAGGGGTAGATACGCAGTATTTT

v_call: TRBV30
j_call: TRBJ2-7
d_call: TRBD2
clone_size: .
cdr3_aa: CAWSVGRGRGTYEQYF
cdr3_nt: TGTGCCTGGAGTGTGGGACGCGGGAGGGGGACCTACGAGCAGTACTTC

v_call: TRBV7-6
j_call: TRBJ2-3
d_call: TRBD2
clone_size: .
cdr3_aa: CASSPTSVADTQYF
cdr3_nt: TGTGCCAGCAGCCCCACTAGCGTGGCAGATACGCAGTATTTT

v_call: TRBV9
j_call: TRBJ2-1
d_call: TRBD2
clone_size: .
cdr3_aa: CASSPSGTSWNEQFF
cdr3_nt: TGTGCCAGCAGCCCATCCGGGACTAGCTGGAATGAGCAGTTCTTC

v_call: TRBV29-1
j_call: TRBJ2-7
d_call: TRBD1
clone_size: .
cdr3_aa: CSVTTGYLYEQYF
cdr3_nt: TGCAGCGTTACGACAGGGTACCTTTACGAGCAGTACTTC

v_call: TRBV5-1
j_call: TRBJ1-4
d_call: TRBD1
clone_size: .
cdr3_aa: CATRQGPTNEKLFF
cdr3_nt: TGCGCCACCAGACAGGGCCCAACTAATGAAAAACTGTTTTTT

v_call: TRBV7-3
j_call: TRBJ2-1
d_call: .
clone_size: .
cdr3_aa: CASSPLEGQKFF
cdr3_nt: TGTGCCAGCAGCCCCCTGGAGGGCCAAAAGTTCTTC

v_call: TRBV2
j_call: TRBJ2-5
d_call: .
clone_size: once
cdr3_aa: CASGGGGMSAQYF
cdr3_nt: TGTGCCAGCGGGGGCGGGGGCATGAGTGCCCAGTACTTC

v_call: TRBV7-9
j_call: TRBJ2-1
d_call: .
clone_size: .
cdr3_aa: CASSSLYNEQFF
cdr3_nt: TGTGCCAGCAGCTCCCTATACAATGAGCAGTTCTTC